This T cell receptor beta chain originates from a study of shared clonotypes between healthy human individuals. The ends lost 5 bases at V and 2 bases at J; junction bases unmatched: 2. The germline V gene encodes CDR1 MRHNA and CDR2 SNTAGT. The CDR3 consists of 15 residues. TCRdb's copy holds only in-frame clones and misses some; the assay was immunoSEQ multiplex PCR. The data show around 500,000 clones, 60% to 85% seen once. This clone was found a few times. Sequenced: PBMCs. The chain couples TRBV6-4 to TRBJ2-1; 11 bases fit TRBD2. The TCR was taken from a woman in her thirties or forties in good health. Some clones in this sample may be carry-over from other donors' samples. The CDR3 protein is CASSLTSGTYNEQFF. CDR3 nucleotide sequence: TGTGCCAGCAGTTTGACTAGCGGGACCTACAATGAGCAGTTCTTC.